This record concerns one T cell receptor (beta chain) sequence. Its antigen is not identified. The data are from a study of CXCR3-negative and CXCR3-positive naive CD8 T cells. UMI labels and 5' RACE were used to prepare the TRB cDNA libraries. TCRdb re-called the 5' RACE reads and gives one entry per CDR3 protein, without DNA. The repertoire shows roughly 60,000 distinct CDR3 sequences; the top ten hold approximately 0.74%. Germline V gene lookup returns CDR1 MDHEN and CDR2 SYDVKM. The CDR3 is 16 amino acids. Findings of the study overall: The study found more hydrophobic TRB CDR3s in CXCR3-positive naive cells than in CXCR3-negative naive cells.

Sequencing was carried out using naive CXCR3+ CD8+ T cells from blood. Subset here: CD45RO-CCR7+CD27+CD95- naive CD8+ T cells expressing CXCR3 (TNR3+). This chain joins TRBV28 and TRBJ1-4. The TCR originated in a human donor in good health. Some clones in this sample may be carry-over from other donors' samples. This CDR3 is CASSLNKPGRNEKLFF.